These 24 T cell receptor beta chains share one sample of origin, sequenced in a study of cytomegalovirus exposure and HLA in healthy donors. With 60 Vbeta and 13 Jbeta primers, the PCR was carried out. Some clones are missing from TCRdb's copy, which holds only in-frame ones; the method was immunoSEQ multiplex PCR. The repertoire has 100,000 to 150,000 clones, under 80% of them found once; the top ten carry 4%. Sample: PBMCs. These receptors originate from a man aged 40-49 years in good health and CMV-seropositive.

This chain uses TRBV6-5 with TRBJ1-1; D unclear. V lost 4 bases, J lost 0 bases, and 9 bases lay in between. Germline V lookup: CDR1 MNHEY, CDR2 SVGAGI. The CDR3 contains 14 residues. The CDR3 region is CASSSNDLNTEAFF. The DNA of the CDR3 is TGTGCCAGCAGTTCTAATGACTTGAACACTGAAGCTTTCTTT.

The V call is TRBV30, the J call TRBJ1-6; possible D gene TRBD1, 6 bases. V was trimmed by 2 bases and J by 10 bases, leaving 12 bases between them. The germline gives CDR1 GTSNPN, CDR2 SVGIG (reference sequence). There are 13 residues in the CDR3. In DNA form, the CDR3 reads TGTGCCTGGAGTCGGGGGGCAGAATCACCCCTCCACTTT. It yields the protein CAWSRGAESPLHF.

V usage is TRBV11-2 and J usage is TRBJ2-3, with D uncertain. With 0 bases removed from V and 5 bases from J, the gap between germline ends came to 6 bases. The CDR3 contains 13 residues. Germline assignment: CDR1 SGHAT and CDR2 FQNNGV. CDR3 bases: TGTGCCAGCAGCTTAGATCTAGGAGATACGCAGTATTTT. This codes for CASSLDLGDTQYF.

This CDR3 reads CATSRGWGGQGTGTEAFF. The CDR3 DNA reads as TGTGCCACCAGCAGGGGATGGGGGGGACAGGGGACGGGCACTGAAGCTTTCTTT. J is TRBJ1-1 and V is TRBV15; 10 nucleotides match TRBD1. The ends lost 3 bases at V and 4 bases at J; junction bases unmatched: 14. Germline V lookup: CDR1 LNHNV, CDR2 YYDKDF (reference sequence). This CDR3 contains 18 residues.

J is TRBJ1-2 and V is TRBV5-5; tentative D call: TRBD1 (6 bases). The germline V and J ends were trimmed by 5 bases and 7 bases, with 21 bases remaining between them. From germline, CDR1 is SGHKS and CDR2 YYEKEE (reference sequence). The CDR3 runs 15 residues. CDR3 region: CASSPRLGGIGGYTF. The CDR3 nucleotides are TGTGCCAGCAGTCCGCGCCTAGGGGGAATCGGTGGCTACACCTTC.

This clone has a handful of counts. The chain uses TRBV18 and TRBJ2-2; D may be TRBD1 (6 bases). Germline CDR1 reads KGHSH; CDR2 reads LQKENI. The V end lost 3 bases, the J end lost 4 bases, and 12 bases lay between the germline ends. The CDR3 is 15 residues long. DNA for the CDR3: TGTGCCAGCTCACCTAAACAGGGTGGCACCGGGGAGCTGTTTTTT. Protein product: CASSPKQGGTGELFF.

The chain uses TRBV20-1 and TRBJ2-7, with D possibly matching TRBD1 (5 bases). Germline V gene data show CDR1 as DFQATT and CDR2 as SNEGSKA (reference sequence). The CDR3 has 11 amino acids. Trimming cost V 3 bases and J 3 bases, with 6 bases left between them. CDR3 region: CSARDNYEQYF. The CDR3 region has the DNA TGCAGTGCTAGGGACAACTACGAGCAGTACTTC.

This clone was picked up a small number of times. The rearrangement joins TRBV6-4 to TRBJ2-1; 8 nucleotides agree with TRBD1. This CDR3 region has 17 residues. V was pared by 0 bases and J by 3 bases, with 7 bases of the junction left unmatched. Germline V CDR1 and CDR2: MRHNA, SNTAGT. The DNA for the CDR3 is TGTGCCAGCAGTGACTCTCCGACAGGGGTAAACTACAATGAGCAGTTCTTC. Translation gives CASSDSPTGVNYNEQFF.

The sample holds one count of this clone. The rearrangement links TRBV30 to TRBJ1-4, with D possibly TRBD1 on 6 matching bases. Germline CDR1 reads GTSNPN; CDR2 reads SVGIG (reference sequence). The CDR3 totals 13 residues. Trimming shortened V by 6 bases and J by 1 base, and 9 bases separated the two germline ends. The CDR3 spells CACQGGTNEKLFF. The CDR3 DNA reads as TGTGCCTGCCAAGGGGGAACTAATGAAAAACTGTTTTTT.

CDR3 sequence reads: CASSPRGLAPYEQYF. The CDR3 DNA follows: TGTGCCAGCAGTCCGCGAGGACTAGCCCCCTACGAGCAGTACTTC. The gene calls are TRBV6-5 and TRBJ2-7; 8 bases are shared with TRBD2. CDR1 is MNHEY, CDR2 SVGAGI, per germline. This CDR3 has 15 amino acids. The V and J ends lost 5 bases and 2 bases, in that order; junction bases with no gene match: 8.

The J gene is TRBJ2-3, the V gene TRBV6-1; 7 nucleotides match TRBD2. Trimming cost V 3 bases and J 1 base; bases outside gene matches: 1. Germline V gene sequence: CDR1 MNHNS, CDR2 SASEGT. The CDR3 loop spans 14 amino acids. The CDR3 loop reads CASSEAGGTDTQYF. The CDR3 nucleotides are TGTGCCAGCAGTGAGGCGGGGGGCACAGATACGCAGTATTTT.

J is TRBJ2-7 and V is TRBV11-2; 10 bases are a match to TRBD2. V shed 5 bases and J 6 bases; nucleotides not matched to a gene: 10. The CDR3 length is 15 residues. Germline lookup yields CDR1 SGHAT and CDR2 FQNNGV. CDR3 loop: CASSPSGSTTGEQYF. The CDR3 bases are TGTGCCAGCAGCCCTAGCGGGAGTACGACGGGCGAGCAGTACTTC.

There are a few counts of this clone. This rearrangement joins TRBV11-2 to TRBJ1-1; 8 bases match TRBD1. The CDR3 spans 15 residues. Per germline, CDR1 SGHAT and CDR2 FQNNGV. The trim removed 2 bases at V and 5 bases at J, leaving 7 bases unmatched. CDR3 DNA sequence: TGTGCCAGCAGCTTATGGACAGGGAAGATGACTGAAGCTTTCTTT. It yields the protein CASSLWTGKMTEAFF.

CDR3 sequence (DNA): TGTGCCAGCAGTTTCCAGGGGGCTGGGGCTGAAGCTTTCTTT. It codes for CASSFQGAGAEAFF. The chain combines TRBV6-6 with TRBJ1-1; TRBD1 matches 8 bases. The CDR3 totals 14 residues. Unmatched junction bases numbered 7, after V lost 4 bases and J lost 6 bases. Germline CDR1 reads MNHNY; CDR2 reads SVGAGI (reference sequence).

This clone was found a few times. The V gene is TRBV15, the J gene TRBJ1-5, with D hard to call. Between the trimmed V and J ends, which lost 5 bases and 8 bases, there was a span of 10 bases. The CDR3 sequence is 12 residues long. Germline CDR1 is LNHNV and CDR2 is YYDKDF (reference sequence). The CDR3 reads CATSSKREPQHF. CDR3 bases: TGTGCCACCAGCTCAAAGCGGGAGCCCCAGCATTTT.

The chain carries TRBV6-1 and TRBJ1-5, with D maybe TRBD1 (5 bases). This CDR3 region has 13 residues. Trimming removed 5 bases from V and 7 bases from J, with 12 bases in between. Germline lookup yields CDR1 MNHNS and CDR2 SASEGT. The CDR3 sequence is CASSPIDRQPQHF. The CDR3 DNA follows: TGTGCCAGCAGTCCGATCGACAGACAGCCCCAGCATTTT.

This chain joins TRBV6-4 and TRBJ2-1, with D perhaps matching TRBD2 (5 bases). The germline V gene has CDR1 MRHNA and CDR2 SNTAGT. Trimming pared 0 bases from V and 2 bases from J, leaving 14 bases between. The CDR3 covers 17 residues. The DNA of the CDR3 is TGTGCCAGCAGTGACTCAATGGGGAGTAGGGCCTACAATGAGCAGTTCTTC. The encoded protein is CASSDSMGSRAYNEQFF.

The CDR3 nucleotides read TGTGCCAGTAGTAAAGTCGGGACAGGGGGAGAGGGCACTGAAGCTTTCTTT. Its protein is CASSKVGTGGEGTEAFF. The chain links TRBV19 to TRBJ1-1; the match to TRBD1 covers 11 bases. The V segment lost 4 bases and the J segment 4 bases; nucleotides outside the gene matches: 11. Germline V gene lookup returns CDR1 LNHDA and CDR2 SQIVND (reference sequence). The CDR3 runs to 17 residues.

CDR3 nucleotides: TGTGCCAGCAGTGAACGGGGTTTAAGCACAGATACGCAGTATTTT. It codes for CASSERGLSTDTQYF. The V call is TRBV2, the J call TRBJ2-3; tentative D call: TRBD2 (5 bases). The CDR3 has 15 amino acids. CDR1 is SNHLY, CDR2 FYNNEI, per germline. V lost 2 bases and J lost 0, with 9 bases in between.

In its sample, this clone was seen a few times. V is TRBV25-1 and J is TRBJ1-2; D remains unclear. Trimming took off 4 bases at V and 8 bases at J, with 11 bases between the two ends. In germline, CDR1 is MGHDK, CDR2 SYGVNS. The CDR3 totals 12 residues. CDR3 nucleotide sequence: TGTGCCAGCAGTGGGTCATACGGGGGCTACACCTTC. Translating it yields CASSGSYGGYTF.

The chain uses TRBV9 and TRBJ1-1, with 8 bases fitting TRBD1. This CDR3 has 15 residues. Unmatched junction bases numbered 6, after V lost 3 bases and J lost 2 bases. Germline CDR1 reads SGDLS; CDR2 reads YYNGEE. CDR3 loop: CASSARQGSNTEAFF. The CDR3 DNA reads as TGTGCCAGCAGCGCGAGACAGGGGAGCAACACTGAAGCTTTCTTT.

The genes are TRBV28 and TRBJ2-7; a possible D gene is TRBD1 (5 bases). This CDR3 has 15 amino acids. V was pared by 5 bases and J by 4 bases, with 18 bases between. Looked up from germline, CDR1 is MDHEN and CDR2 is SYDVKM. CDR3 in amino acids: CASSPQVQGNYEQYF. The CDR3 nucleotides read TGTGCCAGCAGTCCCCAGGTCCAGGGCAATTACGAGCAGTACTTC. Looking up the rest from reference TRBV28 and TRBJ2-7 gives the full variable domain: DVKVTQSSRYLVKRTGEKVFLECVQDMDHENMFWYRQDPGLGLRLIYFSYDVKMKEKGDIPEGYSVSREKKERFSLILESASTNQTSMYLCASSPQVQGNYEQYFGPGTRLTVT.

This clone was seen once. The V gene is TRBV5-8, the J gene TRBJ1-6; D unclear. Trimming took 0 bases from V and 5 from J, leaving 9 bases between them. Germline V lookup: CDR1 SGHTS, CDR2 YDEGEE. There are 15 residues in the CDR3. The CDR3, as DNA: TGTGCCAGCAGCTTGGGTGCCAGTGATAATTCACCCCTCCACTTT. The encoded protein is CASSLGASDNSPLHF.

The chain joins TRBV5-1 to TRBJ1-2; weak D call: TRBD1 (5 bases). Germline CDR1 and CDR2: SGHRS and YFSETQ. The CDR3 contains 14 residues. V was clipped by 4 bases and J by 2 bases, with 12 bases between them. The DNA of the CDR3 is TGCGCCAGCAGCCCACCTTCAGGGAACTATGGCTACACCTTC. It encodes CASSPPSGNYGYTF. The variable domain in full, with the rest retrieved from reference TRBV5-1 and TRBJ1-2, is KAGVTQTPRYLIKTRGQQVTLSCSPISGHRSVSWYQQTPGQGLQFLFEYFSETQRNKGNFPGRFSGRQFSNSRSEMNVSTLELGDSALYLCASSPPSGNYGYTFGSGTRLTVV.